This T cell receptor (beta chain) is drawn from a study of shared T cell receptors in the human thymus. The CDR3 covers 15 residues. V lost 2 bases, J lost 3 bases, and 14 bases lay in between. Germline V lookup: CDR1 ENHRY, CDR2 SYGVKD. The data were produced by immunoSEQ multiplex PCR, yet TCRdb's version contains in-frame clones alone and is incomplete. The sample includes roughly 700,000 clones, around nine tenths seen only once; the top ten take over 0.008%. These sequences were also reported in another study, on human thymus T cells. That source notes: Congenital heart defects were the reason for the corrective surgery that the donors, healthy Finnish infants, were having. Thymus tissue was removed during corrective cardiac surgery. There appeared to be biased usage of V and J genes in thymic and blood repertoires. Related research examined unrelated individuals and reported that their thymic repertoires overlapped highly.

This sequence originates from a boy younger than two with a congenital heart defect. The V gene is TRBV10-3, the J gene TRBJ2-7; perhaps TRBD2 as D (6 bases). The sequencing sample was made of thymocytes. The CDR3 protein is CAISEVWRENYEQYF. The CDR3 nucleotides are TGTGCCATCAGTGAGGTCTGGCGGGAAAACTACGAGCAGTACTTC.